What follows are 17 T cell receptor beta chains derived from one specimen sequenced in a study of Ad26.COV2.S vaccination and SARS-CoV-2 variants. Treatment reported: roughly 19 received Ad26.COV2.S at low or high dose, single or two shots; 5 received placebo; per-sample allocation not given. Sampling happened 63 days after the first vaccine or placebo injection. Generated by immunoSEQ multiplex PCR, the TCRdb table keeps only in-frame clones and is missing some. In the table there are fewer than 400,000 clones, around 90% of which are singletons. Source: peripheral blood, taken in a trial of Ad26.COV2.S vaccine versus placebo. The receptor source for this set is a person between 18 and 59 years old who received the Ad26.COV2.S COVID-19 vaccine or a placebo.

The V call is TRBV29-1, the J call TRBJ2-3; 8 nucleotides agree with TRBD2. Germline assignment: CDR1 SQVTM and CDR2 ANQGSEA. The CDR3 sequence is 14 residues long. V was pared by 4 bases and J by 2 bases, with 5 bases of the junction left unmatched. CDR3 DNA sequence: TGCAGCGTTGCATCGGGGGGGCTCACAGATACGCAGTATTTT. Amino acids: CSVASGGLTDTQYF.

The rearrangement uses TRBV4-1 and TRBJ2-1; D might be TRBD2 (5 bases). The V end was cut by 1 base, the J end by 5 bases, with 21 bases between. CDR3 length: 18 residues. CDR1 and CDR2 from the germline V gene are MGHRA and YSYEKL. This CDR3 is CASSQVRGNSAIHNEQFF. The CDR3 nucleotides read TGCGCCAGCAGCCAAGTCCGGGGTAACTCCGCGATCCACAATGAGCAGTTCTTC.

This chain connects TRBV5-1 to TRBJ2-7; 8 positions match TRBD1. The CDR3 runs 15 residues. Germline lookup yields CDR1 SGHRS and CDR2 YFSETQ. J was trimmed by 6 bases and V by 1 base; bases with no gene match: 9. CDR3 residues: CASSLTPQGAGEQYF. The CDR3 region has the DNA TGCGCCAGCAGCTTGACCCCCCAGGGGGCAGGCGAGCAGTACTTC.

The rearrangement links TRBV7-2 to TRBJ1-6; 7 bases agree with TRBD1. CDR3 length equals 12 residues. Losses at the gene ends were 3 bases for V and 11 bases for J; bases not matched to a gene: 1. Germline CDR1 is SGHTA and CDR2 is FQGNSA. Here the CDR3 DNA reads TGTGCCAGCAGCTTCAGGGGGGCACCCCTCCACTTT. As protein: CASSFRGAPLHF.

V usage is TRBV4-3 and J usage is TRBJ1-1, with TRBD1 matching 9 bases. Trimming took 1 base from V and 10 from J; bases not matched to a gene: 10. This CDR3 contains 15 residues. Germline lookup yields CDR1 LGHNA and CDR2 YSLEER. CDR3 sequence reads: CASSQGYLQGAGAFF. The CDR3 DNA is TGCGCCAGCAGCCAAGGATATTTACAGGGGGCGGGAGCTTTCTTT.

This chain uses TRBV29-1 with TRBJ2-7; the D call may be TRBD1 or TRBD2 (5 bases each). The CDR3 spans 12 residues. Germline V gene sequence: CDR1 SQVTM, CDR2 ANQGSEA. V gave up 4 bases and J gave up 4 bases, with 11 bases separating them. The CDR3 DNA follows: TGCAGCGTTGGGGGGAGTTGGTACGAGCAGTACTTC. The encoded protein is CSVGGSWYEQYF.

This rearrangement joins TRBV19 to TRBJ2-7; 7 bases are a match to TRBD1. Germline V gene lookup returns CDR1 LNHDA and CDR2 SQIVND (reference sequence). The CDR3 has 14 amino acids. Trimming took 4 bases from V and 3 from J; bases not matched to a gene: 6. CDR3 amino acids: CASSTWDRDYEQYF. CDR3 nucleotides: TGTGCCAGTAGTACCTGGGACAGAGACTACGAGCAGTACTTC.

The chain couples TRBV7-2 to TRBJ1-4; D possibly corresponds to TRBD1 (6 bases). CDR1 is SGHTA, CDR2 FQGNSA, per germline. The CDR3 runs to 16 residues. Trimming took 5 bases from V and 0 from J, leaving 13 bases between them. This CDR3 reads CASSPRTVATNEKLFF. For the CDR3, the DNA is TGTGCCAGCAGCCCACGGACAGTCGCAACTAATGAAAAACTGTTTTTT. Filled out from reference TRBV7-2 and TRBJ1-4, the complete variable domain reads GAGVSQSPSNKVTEKGKDVELRCDPISGHTALYWYRQSLGQGLEFLIYFQGNSAPDKSGLPSDRFSAERTGGSVSTLTIQRTQQEDSAVYLCASSPRTVATNEKLFFGSGTQLSVL.

The chain combines TRBV18 with TRBJ2-3; D not certain. This CDR3 spans 16 amino acids. V was pared by 0 bases and J by 4 bases, with 14 bases between. Looked up from germline, CDR1 is KGHSH and CDR2 is LQKENI. DNA for the CDR3: TGTGCCAGCTCACCACCGTCCCCGAAGGCGGCAGATACGCAGTATTTT. The encoded protein is CASSPPSPKAADTQYF.

The chain uses TRBV3-1 (or the pseudogene TRBV3-2) and TRBJ2-1, with D possibly TRBD2 on 5 matching bases. The CDR3 loop spans 14 amino acids. The V gene lost 0 bases and the J gene lost 5 bases, with 8 bases spanning the gap. Germline values: CDR1 LGHDT, CDR2 YNNKEL (reference sequence). DNA for the CDR3: TGTGCCAGCAGCCAAGAGTCCGGGAACAATGAGCAGTTCTTC. This sequence encodes CASSQESGNNEQFF.

The CDR3 DNA is TGTGCCAGCACCATCTTTGTCTCGGGCGGGAGATTGGCCGGGGAGCTGTTTTTT. The encoded protein is CASTIFVSGGRLAGELFF. The rearrangement links TRBV7-9 to TRBJ2-2; 7 bases match TRBD2. The V segment lost 7 bases and the J segment 6 bases; nucleotides outside the gene matches: 20. The germline V gene encodes CDR1 SEHNR and CDR2 FQNEAQ (reference sequence). This CDR3 spans 18 amino acids.

This clone was detected only a few times. The chain recombines TRBV19 with TRBJ1-5, with no clear D. CDR1 and CDR2 from the germline V gene are LNHDA and SQIVND (reference sequence). V shed 2 bases and J shed 7 bases, with 15 bases lying between them. The CDR3 length is 15 residues. Here the CDR3 reads CASSIPPISMQPQHF. The CDR3 nucleotides read TGTGCCAGTAGTATACCACCCATATCCATGCAGCCCCAGCATTTT.

The chain links TRBV7-2 to TRBJ1-2; D is undetermined. V was cut by 0 bases and J by 6 bases, with 8 bases left in between. The CDR3 extends over 13 amino acids. Germline V CDR1 and CDR2: SGHTA, FQGNSA. Here the CDR3 DNA reads TGTGCCAGCAGCTTAGCGCGTAAGAATGGCTACACCTTC. It yields the protein CASSLARKNGYTF.

This chain links TRBV5-5 with TRBJ2-5; D is possibly TRBD2 (6 bases). The CDR3 is made up of 14 amino acids. V was shortened by 0 bases and J by 3 bases, with 9 bases between the two germline ends. The germline gives CDR1 SGHKS, CDR2 YYEKEE (reference sequence). CDR3 bases: TGTGCCAGCAGCTTGGGGGACTTGAAAGAGACCCAGTACTTC. This encodes CASSLGDLKETQYF. The whole variable domain, remainder taken from reference TRBV5-5 and TRBJ2-5, is DAGVTQSPTHLIKTRGQQVTLRCSPISGHKSVSWYQQVLGQGPQFIFQYYEKEERGRGNFPDRFSARQFPNYSSELNVNALLLGDSALYLCASSLGDLKETQYFGPGTRLLVL.

The chain recombines TRBV7-6 with TRBJ2-3; D possibly corresponds to TRBD2 (6 bases). CDR1 is SGHVS and CDR2 is FNYEAQ in the germline V gene. The ends were cut back, 1 base at V and 0 bases at J, with 14 bases in the middle. The CDR3 length is 17 residues. CDR3 protein: CASSLGGSGTSTDTQYF. The CDR3 region has the DNA TGTGCCAGCAGCTTAGGGGGTAGCGGAACTAGCACAGATACGCAGTATTTT.

This chain uses TRBV30 with TRBJ2-1; tentative D call: TRBD1 (5 bases). This CDR3 is built from 13 residues. Trimming took off 5 bases at V and 2 bases at J, with 10 bases between the two ends. Germline CDR1 and CDR2: GTSNPN and SVGIG (reference sequence). This CDR3 reads CAWARQPYNEQFF. The CDR3 DNA reads as TGTGCCTGGGCCCGACAGCCCTACAATGAGCAGTTCTTC.

V usage is TRBV29-1 and J usage is TRBJ1-2; 7 bases match TRBD1. V was clipped by 7 bases and J by 4 bases; unmatched bases: 9. CDR1 and CDR2 (germline): SQVTM, ANQGSEA. The CDR3 totals 13 residues. The CDR3 nucleotides read TGCAGCGCCCAGGGGGGATCCCCCTATGGCTACACCTTC. Protein product: CSAQGGSPYGYTF.